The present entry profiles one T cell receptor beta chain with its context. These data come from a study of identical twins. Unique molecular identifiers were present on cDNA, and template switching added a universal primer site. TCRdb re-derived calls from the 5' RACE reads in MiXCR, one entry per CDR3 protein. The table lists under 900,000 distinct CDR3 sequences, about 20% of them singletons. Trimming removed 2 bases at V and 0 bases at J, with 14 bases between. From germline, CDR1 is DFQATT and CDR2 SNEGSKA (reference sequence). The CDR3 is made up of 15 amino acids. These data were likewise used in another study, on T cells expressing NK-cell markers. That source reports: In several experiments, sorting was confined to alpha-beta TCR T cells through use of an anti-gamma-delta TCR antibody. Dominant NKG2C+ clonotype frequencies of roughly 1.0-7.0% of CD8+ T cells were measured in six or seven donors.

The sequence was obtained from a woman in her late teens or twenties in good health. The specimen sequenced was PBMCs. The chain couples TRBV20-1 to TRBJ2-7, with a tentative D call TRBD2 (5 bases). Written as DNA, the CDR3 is TGCAGTGCTAGAACTAGTCGGCGACTCTCCTACGAGCAGTACTTC. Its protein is CSARTSRRLSYEQYF.